This T cell receptor (beta chain) was profiled in a study of T cell responses to AZD1222 COVID-19 vaccine. This CDR3 is 17 amino acids long. Germline V CDR1 and CDR2: SGHAT, FQNNGV. Trimming stripped 1 base from V and 1 base from J, with 16 bases between. Some clones are missing from TCRdb's copy, which holds only in-frame ones; the method was immunoSEQ multiplex PCR. The data hold fewer than 85,000 clones, with 92% observed a single time. The chain couples TRBV11-2 to TRBJ2-5, with D possibly being TRBD1 or TRBD2 (7 bases each). The sequence was obtained from an adult in good health. The sequencing here drew on peripheral blood, taken on day 0 of MenACWY control vaccination. This CDR3 is CASSLGGGGRVQETQYF. The CDR3 DNA follows: TGTGCCAGCAGCTTAGGAGGGGGCGGGAGAGTCCAAGAGACCCAGTACTTC.